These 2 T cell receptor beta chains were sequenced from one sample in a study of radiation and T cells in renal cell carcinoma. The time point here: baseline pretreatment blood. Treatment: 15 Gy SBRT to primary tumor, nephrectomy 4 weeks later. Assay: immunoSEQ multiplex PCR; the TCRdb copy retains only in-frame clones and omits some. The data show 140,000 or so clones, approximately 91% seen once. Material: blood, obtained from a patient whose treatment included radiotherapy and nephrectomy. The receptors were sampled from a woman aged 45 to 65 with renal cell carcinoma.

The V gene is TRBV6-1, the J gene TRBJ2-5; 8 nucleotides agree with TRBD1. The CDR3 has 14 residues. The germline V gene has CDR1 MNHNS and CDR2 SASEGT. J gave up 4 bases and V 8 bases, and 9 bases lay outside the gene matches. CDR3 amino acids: CASWGQATGETQYF. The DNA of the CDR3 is TGTGCCAGCTGGGGACAGGCCACCGGAGAGACCCAGTACTTC.

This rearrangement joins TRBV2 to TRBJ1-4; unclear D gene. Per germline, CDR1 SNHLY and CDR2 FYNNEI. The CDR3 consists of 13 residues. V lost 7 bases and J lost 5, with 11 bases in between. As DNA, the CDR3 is TGTGCCAGCACCTGGACGGGCAATGAAAAACTGTTTTTT. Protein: CASTWTGNEKLFF.